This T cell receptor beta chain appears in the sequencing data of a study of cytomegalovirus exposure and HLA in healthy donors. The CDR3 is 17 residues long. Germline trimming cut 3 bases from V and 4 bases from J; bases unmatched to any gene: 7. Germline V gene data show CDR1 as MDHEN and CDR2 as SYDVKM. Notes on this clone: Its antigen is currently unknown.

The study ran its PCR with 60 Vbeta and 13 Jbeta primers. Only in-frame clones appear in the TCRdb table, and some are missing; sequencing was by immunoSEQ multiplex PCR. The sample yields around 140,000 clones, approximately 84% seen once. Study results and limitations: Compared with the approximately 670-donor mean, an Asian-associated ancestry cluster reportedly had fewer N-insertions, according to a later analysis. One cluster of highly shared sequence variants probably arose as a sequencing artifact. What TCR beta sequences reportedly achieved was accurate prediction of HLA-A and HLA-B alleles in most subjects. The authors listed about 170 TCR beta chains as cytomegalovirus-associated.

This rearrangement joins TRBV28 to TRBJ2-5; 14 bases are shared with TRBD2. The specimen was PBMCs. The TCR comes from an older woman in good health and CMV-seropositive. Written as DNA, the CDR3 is TGTGCCAGCAGTTTCCTCCAAGGACTAGCGGGAGGAGAGACCCAGTACTTC. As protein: CASSFLQGLAGGETQYF.